These T cell receptor beta chains were read from a single sample in a study of blood T cell repertoires in COVID-19. This table comes from immunoSEQ multiplex PCR, and its TCRdb copy is limited to in-frame clones, with some not included. This sample has approximately 74,000 clones, with about 86% found just once. Sequencing was carried out using peripheral blood. Every receptor here comes from a woman of 80 years or more with active or convalescent COVID-19. Each CDR3 is given with its conserved first and last residue. The D gene is left open where the match is weak.

d_gene	v_gene	j_gene	CDR3nt	CDR3aa
TRBD2	TRBV9	TRBJ2-3	TGTGCCAGCAGCGTAGCAGGTGGCGGGAGTCCAGATACGCAGTATTTT	CASSVAGGGSPDTQYF
.	TRBV27	TRBJ2-3	TGTGCCAGCAGTTTATTATTTATCCAGAGGGAACACTTACTTAAGTATTTT	CASSLLFIQREHLLKYF
TRBD1	TRBV5-4	TRBJ1-2	TGTGCCAGCAGCGAGACAGGGGATGGCTACACCTTC	CASSETGDGYTF
TRBD1	TRBV14	TRBJ1-2	TGTGCCAGCAGCCCCACCCCGGGACAGGGTACTTATGGCTACACCTTC	CASSPTPGQGTYGYTF
TRBD1	TRBV7-9	TRBJ2-3	TGTGCCAGCAGCTCCTATACAGGGGTTTATACGCAGTATTTT	CASSSYTGVYTQYF
.	TRBV7-9	TRBJ2-5	TGTGCCAGCAGCTCAGGAGAGACCCAGTACTTC	CASSSGETQYF
.	TRBV29-1	TRBJ2-1	TGCAGCGTTGAATCAGGGTTCAAGAATTTCAATGAGCAGTTCTTC	CSVESGFKNFNEQFF
.	TRBV5-5	TRBJ2-5	TGTGCCAGCAGCTTGCCGGGAGAAGAGACCCAGTACTTC	CASSLPGEETQYF
TRBD1	TRBV7-2	TRBJ2-5	TGTGCCAGCAGCTTAGCGGGGACAGGGGGAAGGAAGACCCAGTACTTC	CASSLAGTGGRKTQYF
TRBD2	TRBV4-1	TRBJ2-7	TGCGCCAGCAGCCAAGATTCGGGGGGGACCTACGAGCAGTACTTC	CASSQDSGGTYEQYF
TRBD1	TRBV7-8	TRBJ1-1	TGTGCCAGCAGCTGGGGACAGGGGGCGGAAGCTTTCTTT	CASSWGQGAEAFF
TRBD1	TRBV6-2/TRBV6-3	TRBJ2-7	TGTGCCAGCAGTTACGAAGGCAGGGGGTATTCCTACGAGCAGTACTTC	CASSYEGRGYSYEQYF
.	TRBV19	TRBJ2-1	TGTGCCAGTAGTCCCCGGGGAGGTAACAATGAGCAGTTCTTC	CASSPRGGNNEQFF
.	TRBV13	TRBJ1-5	TGTGCCAGCAGCCGTTACAGGGAAAATCAGCCCCAGCATTTT	CASSRYRENQPQHF
TRBD1	TRBV5-1	TRBJ2-7	TGCGCCAGCAGCTTTTCACGGGACAGTTTATCCTACGAGCAGTACTTC	CASSFSRDSLSYEQYF
TRBD1	TRBV6-5	TRBJ2-3	TGTGCCAGCAGTTACATGACAGGGGGTAGGGGTACGCAGTATTTT	CASSYMTGGRGTQYF